This T cell receptor (beta chain) was captured by sequencing in a study of T-cell memory formation after mild COVID-19. Study-level information: Clusters were largely donor specific.

V was pared by 2 bases and J by 5 bases, with 6 bases of the junction left unmatched. CDR3 length: 15 amino acids. Germline V gene data show CDR1 as SGHRS and CDR2 as YFSETQ. Each CDR3 protein gets one entry after TCRdb re-called the 5' RACE reads with MiXCR. This sample yields 350,000 or so distinct CDR3 sequences, of which roughly 20% are seen a single time; around 23% belongs to the top ten. This TCR was recovered from a man aged 18 to 29 who had mild COVID-19 (a few samples of this study predate the infection). Cell type and time point are not known. Sequencing was carried out using PBMCs or a T cell subset sorted from them (not recorded which). V and J are TRBV5-1 and TRBJ1-5; TRBD1 matches at 8 bases. This CDR3 is CASSFTGTGDQPQHF. The CDR3 DNA reads as TGCGCCAGCAGCTTCACCGGGACAGGTGATCAGCCCCAGCATTTT.